A single TCR beta chain is shown here with its context. V lost 3 bases, J lost 8 bases, and 13 bases lay in between. The CDR3 contains 13 residues. The data belong to a study of CD8 T cells in Susac syndrome. CD8+ and CD4+ T cells taken from blood had their TCR beta sequenced. It was treatment-naive patients with stable or active relapsing-remitting disease who made up the multiple sclerosis controls. In contrast to the negatively isolated CD8+ and CD4+ T cells, TEMRA cells were FACS-enriched. RNA, at roughly 0.45 to 1 ug, was reverse transcribed with random hexamers. Amplification of TCR beta CDR3 by immunoSEQ multiplex PCR spanned 54 Vbeta and 13 Jbeta. Each CDR3 protein gets one entry after TCRdb re-called the immunoSEQ multiplex PCR reads with MiXCR. The sample has roughly 120,000 distinct CDR3 sequences; approximately 93% are singletons.

The TCR was taken from a human donor with multiple sclerosis. The genes are TRBV12-3 or TRBV12-4 and TRBJ1-1; D not certain. The material sequenced was CD8+ T cells from PBMCs. In DNA form, the CDR3 reads TGTGCCAGCAGTTTCGGTGGGAGTAACGAAGCTTTCTTT. Its protein is CASSFGGSNEAFF.